This TCR beta chain comes out of a study of control samples from healthy donors and cancer patients. The germline gives CDR1 WSHSY, CDR2 SAAADI. The V end lost 2 bases, the J end lost 7 bases, and 11 bases lay between the germline ends. This CDR3 has 13 amino acids. Repertoires were generated with immunoSEQ multiplex PCR, while TCRdb's copy carries only in-frame clones and drops some. The repertoire holds 180,000 or so clones, with roughly 91% as singletons. The source of this sequence is a woman aged 25-40 years in good health. J is TRBJ2-5 and V is TRBV10-2; D tentatively reads TRBD1 or TRBD2 (5 bases each). What was sequenced was blood. In DNA form, the CDR3 reads TGCGCCAGCAGTGAGGGGGACCGGAGGACCCAGTACTTC. It codes for CASSEGDRRTQYF.